This T cell receptor (beta chain) was identified during a study of regulatory T cells in long-lasting Graves disease listed by TCRdb under 2021. With regard to the full study: Patients with newly diagnosed Graves' disease had been on antithyroid drugs for under 3 months. The study took place in China and was registered as a clinical trial. A total of around 35 samples underwent TCR sequencing, from roughly 13 patients with persistent Graves' disease and around 20 patients with newly diagnosed Graves' disease. This study used TCR sequencing and RNA sequencing of peripheral blood to compare persistent Graves' disease patients against newly diagnosed Graves' disease patients.

The meaning of the sample's time point label: newly diagnosed GD, antithyroid drugs for less than 3 months. For both TCR sequencing and RNA sequencing, RNA was extracted from PBMCs using TRIzol. The diagnosis of Graves' disease followed American Thyroid Association guidelines. Patients were recruited from an endocrinology department in Xi'an, China. From each patient, 8 to 10 milliliters of peripheral blood was collected into an EDTA anticoagulant tube. Ficoll Paque Plus density gradient separation was used to isolate PBMCs, and no further T cell sorting was performed. An Agilent 2100 Bioanalyzer and agarose gel were used to check RNA quality, while a NanoDrop 2000 measured RNA concentration. Libraries came from multiplex PCR. The reads were generated on an Illumina HiSeq 4000. To build TCR beta libraries, CDR3 regions were amplified by Arm-PCR using iRepertoire HTBI primers. Before sequencing, the PCR products underwent gel purification. The published analysis was carried out like this. Across samples, some 62 TRBV and around 15 TRBJ segments were identified and used for gene usage analysis of CDR3 amino acid clonotypes. COPE and FqMerger were used to merge the filtered high-quality paired reads into contigs. BLAST was used to align contigs to the IMGT TRBV, TRBD and TRBJ reference genes, and CDR3 was defined following IMGT. Any clonotype with a frequency above 0.1% was counted as a highly expanded clone. Repertoire diversity was measured by Shannon entropy, and V-J evenness by the Gini coefficient. Clonotypes shared by more than one individual were considered public. TCRdb reworked the public reads: Q25 trimming with fastp, MiXCR clone assembly, productive beta chains retained. Every distinct CDR3 protein forms one entry, paired with its most common genes and DNA. For this entry, the V and J calls and clone size follow TCRdb and not the study's own pipeline. This sample is represented by about 560,000 distinct CDR3 sequences; about 16% of them were singletons. The ten largest clones represent around 11% of the sample.

General study outcomes and caveats: Sequencing and analysis were restricted to the TCR beta chain. More public clonotypes were shared among persistent patients (roughly 2,700) than among newly diagnosed patients (966). The study examined only peripheral blood because the primary lesion, thyroid tissue, could not be accessed. As a limitation, the authors acknowledged that the small sample size may reduce accuracy. TRBV28, TRBJ1-2 and TRBJ2-5 were preferentially used in persistent disease, while TRBV20-1 and TRBJ2-1 were favored in newly diagnosed disease. Lower TCR Shannon entropy and fewer highly expanded clones were observed in persistent Graves' disease patients than in newly diagnosed patients, which suggested clonal expansion.

From a lookup of the germline V gene, CDR1 and CDR2 are MGHRA and YSYEKL. The CDR3 contains 17 residues, cysteine and phenylalanine counted. Only CDR3 DNA remains: 51 bases, in frame from the first base. Germline trimming amounts to 1 base on V and 4 bases on J, with 9 as the count of junction bases outside the gene matches. About this clonotype: What this receptor recognizes is not known. It has no much larger one-base neighbor in the sample; base qualities were not kept.

These data were also reused for a study on T cells in Graves' hyperthyroidism and ophthalmopathy. The other study reports the following: Stable Graves' hyperthyroidism was defined as no progression to ophthalmopathy during 18 months of follow-up. Hyperthyroidism patients were newly diagnosed, had a disease duration of under 2 months, and were aged 18 to 65 years. Patients with uncontrolled infections, other autoimmune diseases, pregnancy or lactation were excluded. Diagnoses were established on the basis of clinical symptoms, serum thyroxine and TRAb, thyroid ultrasound, and orbital computed tomography. The TCR CDR3 was subjected to a first round of RT-PCR using the HTBI primer set and the Qiagen OneStep RT-PCR kit. Blood samples also contained most of the expanded thyroid clonotypes (frequency above 0.001), which suggests that blood repertoires may reflect thyroid immune responses. In cross-validation, a model built on a 13 V-J signature told ophthalmopathy apart from stable hyperthyroidism with 85% to 90% sensitivity and about 81% specificity, and in testing the same model reached 80%/75%. In validation, progression to ophthalmopathy was predicted by the model with about 70% sensitivity and roughly 76% specificity, a median of around 6.5 months before onset. A discovery cohort of about a hundred patients, roughly 45 with Graves' ophthalmopathy and 55 to 60 with stable Graves' hyperthyroidism, was used to find distinguishing TCR V-J signatures. Prospective prediction of ophthalmopathy was tested in an independent validation cohort consisting of roughly 19 hyperthyroidism patients and around 16 patients who later progressed to ophthalmopathy. The 75 to 100 discovery patients were divided at random into training and test sets in a 7:3 ratio. In about six Graves' hyperthyroidism patients, the study also compared T-cell repertoires from thyroid tissue with T-cell repertoires from blood. After blood sampling, hyperthyroidism patients were treated with methimazole at a starting dose of 30 mg daily, and ophthalmopathy patients were treated with high-dose intravenous methylprednisolone. Libraries were constructed in a second round of multiplex PCR, after which size selection and purification were carried out. Sequencing of the libraries was done on an Illumina HiSeq2000 using paired-end 100 bp reads. Raw data were processed with SOAPnuke, discarding reads with adapters, uncalled bases, mean Phred below 15, or no exact constant-primer or identifier match. High-quality paired reads were merged with COPE v1.2.5, and unique nucleotide sequences were defined as clonotypes. MiTCR v1.1 was used to align clonotypes to the IMGT TRBV, TRBD and TRBJ reference segments. Only V-J combinations with frequency above 0.0001, covering approximately 99% of repertoires, were analysed. A TCS score was defined as the ratio of F50 (clonal expansion) to E x V (chaos), with BLOSUM62-based TCRdist applied between CDR3 peptides within each V-J. Welch's t-statistics and random forest reduced roughly 540 V-J features to 13, which were used in a naive Bayes classifier (R e1071). No statistical method was used to fix the sample size in advance, and group allocation was not hidden from the investigators. The paper reports TCR Vbeta CDR3 sequencing of approximately 140 peripheral blood samples: 43 ophthalmopathy, roughly 74 hyperthyroidism and approximately 17 progressor patients.

The source of this sequence is a man aged 18-30 years with Graves disease. Donor details come from another sample of the same person, matched by shared clones. Sample: peripheral blood mononuclear cells (PBMCs), taken at new diagnosis, from a patient treated with antithyroid drugs. The chain links TRBV4-1 with TRBJ2-3; 9 junctional bases match TRBD1. The CDR3 region reads CASSQVPWGTGSDTQYF. The nucleotide sequence is TGCGCCAGCAGCCAAGTCCCGTGGGGGACAGGGTCAGATACGCAGTATTTT.